This T cell receptor (beta chain) is from a study of blood T cell repertoires in COVID-19. Study-wide context: The cDNA or gDNA used as material had been derived from T cells, B-cell-depleted T cells, or PBMCs.

Original processing notes: Amplification of reference gene primers was used by the study to estimate nucleated cell counts. Measured with immunoSEQ multiplex PCR; TCRdb has only the in-frame clones, and not every one. The V and J calls and clone size come from that table; D and trimming were worked out from the DNA. The data hold roughly 130,000 clones, with around 83% observed a single time. V shed 5 bases and J 3 bases; nucleotides not matched to a gene: 5. The CDR3 is 15 residues long. In germline, CDR1 is SNHLY, CDR2 FYNNEI. This TCR was recovered from a woman older than 75 with acute or convalescent COVID-19. V and J are TRBV2 and TRBJ1-5; 9 bases align to TRBD1. Material: peripheral blood. Written as DNA, the CDR3 is TGTGCCAGCAGTTGGGGACAGGGCTACAATCAGCCCCAGCATTTT. Translated, it gives CASSWGQGYNQPQHF.